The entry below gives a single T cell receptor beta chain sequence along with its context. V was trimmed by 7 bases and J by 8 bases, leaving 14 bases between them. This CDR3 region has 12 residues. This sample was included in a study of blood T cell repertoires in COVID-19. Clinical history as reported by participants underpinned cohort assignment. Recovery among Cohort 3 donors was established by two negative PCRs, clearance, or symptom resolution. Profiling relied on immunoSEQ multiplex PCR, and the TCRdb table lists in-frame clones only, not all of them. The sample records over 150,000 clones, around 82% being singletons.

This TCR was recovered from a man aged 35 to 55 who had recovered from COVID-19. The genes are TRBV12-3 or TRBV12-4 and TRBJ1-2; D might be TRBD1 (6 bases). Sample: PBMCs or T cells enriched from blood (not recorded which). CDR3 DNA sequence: TGTGCCAGCACCGTACAGGGAAGGGGCTACACCTTC. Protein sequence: CASTVQGRGYTF.